Here is one T cell receptor (beta chain) with its context. At one of its ends the junction is not consistent with the germline gene, which may arise from a read error. Sequencing used immunoSEQ multiplex PCR; TCRdb keeps in-frame clones, though not all of them. The sample lists 1,100,000 or so clones; about 80% were seen once. The data belong to a study of shared clonotypes between healthy human individuals. The sample consisted of memory CD4+ T cells from PBMCs. As to subset: CD45RA-negative fraction. The sequence came from a man younger than 35 in good health. Some clones in this sample may be carry-over from other donors' samples.

The CDR3 spells CARSLGPGGGDTGELFF. CDR3 coding DNA: TGCGCCCGCAGCTTGGGGCCGGGGGGCGGGGACACCGGGGAGCTGTTTTTT. The chain employs TRBV5-1 and TRBJ2-2; perhaps TRBD2 as D (7 bases). The CDR3 length is 17 residues. The germline V gene has CDR1 SGHRS and CDR2 YFSETQ.